This is a list of T cell receptor beta chains from one sample in a study of T cell repertoires in cytomegalovirus infection. Their specific antigens are unknown. TCRdb re-called the reads with MiXCR, one entry per CDR3 protein. The table includes approximately 1,000,000 distinct CDR3 sequences, approximately 30% detected once. The sequenced sample was cultured CD8+ T cells from PBMCs, obtained from culture after CMV antigen stimulation. All receptors come from a human donor in good health (CMV status not recorded). Some clones in this sample may be carry-over from other donors' samples. CDR3s include the opening cysteine and the closing phenylalanine or tryptophan. D genes are given only for firm matches. Not every row has a clone size; where given, it reads once, few, many or a size class.

d_gene: .
abundance: few
j_gene: TRBJ1-2
v_gene: TRBV12-3/TRBV12-4
CDR3aa: CASSPISDRRLYGYTF
CDR3nt: TGTGCCAGCAGCCCTATTAGTGACAGGCGTCTCTATGGCTACACCTTC

d_gene: .
abundance: .
j_gene: TRBJ1-2
v_gene: TRBV10-2
CDR3aa: CASSESQIPNYGYTF
CDR3nt: TGCGCCAGCAGTGAGTCGCAGATACCTAACTATGGCTACACCTTC

d_gene: TRBD1
abundance: few
j_gene: TRBJ2-1
v_gene: TRBV6-5
CDR3aa: CASSYVTGIGGNEQFF
CDR3nt: TGTGCCAGCAGTTACGTGACAGGGATCGGTGGCAATGAGCAGTTCTTC

d_gene: .
abundance: .
j_gene: TRBJ1-2
v_gene: TRBV14
CDR3aa: CASSQVRTGTTDGYTF
CDR3nt: TGTGCCAGCAGCCAAGTGCGGACCGGGACGACTGATGGCTACACCTTC

d_gene: TRBD1
abundance: .
j_gene: TRBJ1-1
v_gene: TRBV28
CDR3aa: CASSSIVRDRDGNTEAFF
CDR3nt: TGTGCCAGCAGTTCAATAGTCCGGGACAGGGACGGGAACACTGAAGCTTTCTTT

d_gene: .
abundance: few
j_gene: TRBJ1-1
v_gene: TRBV4-1
CDR3aa: CATTPEYMNTEAFF
CDR3nt: TGCGCCACCACGCCCGAGTACATGAACACTGAAGCTTTCTTT

d_gene: .
abundance: many
j_gene: TRBJ2-1
v_gene: TRBV7-2
CDR3aa: CASSLPGDEQFF
CDR3nt: TGTGCCAGCAGCTTACCGGGGGACGAGCAGTTCTTC

d_gene: TRBD1
abundance: .
j_gene: TRBJ1-1
v_gene: TRBV2
CDR3aa: CASITDRGWTEAFF
CDR3nt: TGTGCCAGCATCACGGACAGGGGGTGGACTGAAGCTTTCTTT

d_gene: TRBD1
abundance: .
j_gene: TRBJ2-3
v_gene: TRBV12-3/TRBV12-4
CDR3aa: CASSSVPGQGPDTQYF
CDR3nt: TGTGCCAGCAGTTCGGTTCCGGGACAGGGGCCAGATACGCAGTATTTT

d_gene: .
abundance: few
j_gene: TRBJ2-1
v_gene: TRBV5-8
CDR3aa: CASSSHNYSYNEQFF
CDR3nt: TGTGCCAGCAGCTCGCACAATTACTCCTACAATGAGCAGTTCTTC

d_gene: TRBD2
abundance: .
j_gene: TRBJ2-1
v_gene: TRBV2
CDR3aa: CAILTGTSVNEQFF
CDR3nt: TGTGCCATCCTTACCGGGACTAGTGTTAATGAGCAGTTCTTC

d_gene: TRBD2
abundance: .
j_gene: TRBJ2-1
v_gene: TRBV4-2
CDR3aa: CASSQEGLTYNEQFF
CDR3nt: TGTGCCAGCAGCCAAGAGGGACTAACCTACAATGAGCAGTTCTTC

d_gene: TRBD1
abundance: .
j_gene: TRBJ2-7
v_gene: TRBV27
CDR3aa: CANSSRGQGTREQYF
CDR3nt: TGTGCCAACAGTTCCAGGGGGCAGGGGACCCGCGAGCAGTACTTC

d_gene: .
abundance: .
j_gene: TRBJ2-3
v_gene: TRBV14
CDR3aa: CASSQETLTDTQYF
CDR3nt: TGTGCCAGCAGCCAAGAAACCCTCACAGATACGCAGTATTTT

d_gene: .
abundance: .
j_gene: TRBJ2-1
v_gene: TRBV7-6
CDR3aa: CASSSDWGNEQFF
CDR3nt: TGTGCCAGCAGCTCCGATTGGGGCAATGAGCAGTTCTTC

d_gene: TRBD1
abundance: .
j_gene: TRBJ1-1
v_gene: TRBV20-1
CDR3aa: CSASPRQGAIEAFF
CDR3nt: TGCAGTGCTTCCCCCCGACAGGGGGCGATTGAAGCTTTCTTT

d_gene: .
abundance: .
j_gene: TRBJ1-1
v_gene: TRBV27
CDR3aa: CASSGLGGNTEAFF
CDR3nt: TGTGCCAGCAGTGGGCTAGGGGGGAACACTGAAGCTTTCTTT

d_gene: TRBD2
abundance: .
j_gene: TRBJ2-5
v_gene: TRBV6-6
CDR3aa: CASTKRGGGETQYF
CDR3nt: TGTGCCAGCACCAAACGGGGGGGCGGCGAGACCCAGTACTTC

d_gene: .
abundance: few
j_gene: TRBJ1-4
v_gene: TRBV20-1
CDR3aa: CSARTPRLGLNEKLFF
CDR3nt: TGCAGTGCTAGGACCCCCCGTCTAGGTCTTAATGAAAAACTGTTTTTT

d_gene: .
abundance: few
j_gene: TRBJ1-1
v_gene: TRBV11-1
CDR3aa: CASSIHGREGTEAFF
CDR3nt: TGTGCCAGCAGCATACACGGCAGGGAGGGCACTGAAGCTTTCTTT

d_gene: TRBD1
abundance: few
j_gene: TRBJ2-5
v_gene: TRBV7-9
CDR3aa: CAGSTGGLQETQYF
CDR3nt: TGTGCCGGGTCGACAGGGGGCTTGCAAGAGACCCAGTACTTC

d_gene: .
abundance: .
j_gene: TRBJ1-1
v_gene: TRBV6-2/TRBV6-3
CDR3aa: CASSPLKKNTEAFF
CDR3nt: TGTGCCAGCAGCCCACTGAAAAAGAACACTGAAGCTTTCTTT

d_gene: .
abundance: few
j_gene: TRBJ2-3
v_gene: TRBV23-1
CDR3aa: CASGRQPCTDTQYF
CDR3nt: TGCGCCAGCGGACGACAGCCTTGCACAGATACGCAGTATTTT

d_gene: .
abundance: .
j_gene: TRBJ2-1
v_gene: TRBV19
CDR3aa: CASSISGHPYNEQFF
CDR3nt: TGTGCCAGTAGTATTTCGGGACACCCATACAATGAGCAGTTCTTC

d_gene: TRBD2
abundance: .
j_gene: TRBJ2-2
v_gene: TRBV27
CDR3aa: CASSLWAGANTGELFF
CDR3nt: TGTGCCAGCAGTTTATGGGCGGGGGCGAACACCGGGGAGCTGTTTTTT

d_gene: .
abundance: .
j_gene: TRBJ2-4
v_gene: TRBV7-6
CDR3aa: CASSRYLGGSKNIQYF
CDR3nt: TGTGCCAGCAGCCGGTATTTGGGCGGGTCCAAAAACATTCAGTACTTC

d_gene: .
abundance: .
j_gene: TRBJ1-5
v_gene: TRBV6-1
CDR3aa: CASSERAAFDQPQHF
CDR3nt: TGTGCCAGCAGTGAAAGGGCGGCGTTTGACCAGCCCCAGCATTTT

d_gene: TRBD1
abundance: few
j_gene: TRBJ1-5
v_gene: TRBV11-2
CDR3aa: CASSLGRGIRQPQHF
CDR3nt: TGTGCCAGCAGCTTAGGCAGGGGGATCAGACAGCCCCAGCATTTT

d_gene: TRBD1
abundance: .
j_gene: TRBJ1-6
v_gene: TRBV4-1
CDR3aa: CASTFTGVVNSPLHF
CDR3nt: TGCGCCAGTACTTTTACAGGGGTTGTCAATTCACCCCTCCACTTT

d_gene: .
abundance: .
j_gene: TRBJ1-1
v_gene: TRBV15
CDR3aa: CATSTTRTGEAFF
CDR3nt: TGTGCCACCAGCACCACTCGGACCGGGGAAGCTTTCTTT

d_gene: TRBD1
abundance: few
j_gene: TRBJ1-3
v_gene: TRBV20-1
CDR3aa: CSALGRGQGNTIYF
CDR3nt: TGCAGTGCTTTGGGCAGGGGGCAAGGAAACACCATATATTTT

d_gene: .
abundance: .
j_gene: TRBJ1-1
v_gene: TRBV27
CDR3aa: CASSSSTWTVESMGTEAFF
CDR3nt: TGTGCCAGCAGCTCGTCGACTTGGACAGTTGAAAGTATGGGCACTGAAGCTTTCTTT

d_gene: TRBD1
abundance: .
j_gene: TRBJ2-1
v_gene: TRBV7-6
CDR3aa: CASSSGTGVADEQFF
CDR3nt: TGTGCCAGCAGCTCCGGGACAGGGGTAGCCGATGAGCAGTTCTTC

d_gene: TRBD1
abundance: many
j_gene: TRBJ1-5
v_gene: TRBV7-2
CDR3aa: CASSSHRGYSNQPQHF
CDR3nt: TGTGCCAGCAGCTCCCACAGGGGATATAGCAATCAGCCCCAGCATTTT

d_gene: .
abundance: once
j_gene: TRBJ1-1
v_gene: TRBV4-1
CDR3aa: CASSQDSRENAEAFF
CDR3nt: TGCGCCAGCAGCCAAGATTCCCGGGAGAACGCTGAAGCTTTCTTT

d_gene: .
abundance: few
j_gene: TRBJ2-1
v_gene: TRBV4-3
CDR3aa: CASSRGLLGSYNEQFF
CDR3nt: TGCGCCAGCAGCCGTGGACTCTTAGGATCCTACAATGAGCAGTTCTTC

d_gene: .
abundance: .
j_gene: TRBJ2-1
v_gene: TRBV12-3/TRBV12-4
CDR3aa: CASRPGILPWNEQFF
CDR3nt: TGTGCCAGCAGACCCGGGATTCTCCCCTGGAATGAGCAGTTCTTC

d_gene: .
abundance: .
j_gene: TRBJ1-2
v_gene: TRBV12-3/TRBV12-4
CDR3aa: CASSSTGPSSSYTF
CDR3nt: TGTGCCAGCAGTTCGACCGGGCCCAGCAGCTCCTACACCTTC

d_gene: .
abundance: many
j_gene: TRBJ1-1
v_gene: TRBV12-3/TRBV12-4
CDR3aa: CASSLRGLNTEAFF
CDR3nt: TGTGCCAGCAGCTTACGGGGGCTGAACACTGAAGCTTTCTTT

d_gene: .
abundance: .
j_gene: TRBJ1-4
v_gene: TRBV20-1
CDR3aa: CSAQAGFATNEKLFF
CDR3nt: TGCAGTGCTCAAGCCGGATTTGCAACTAATGAAAAACTGTTTTTT

d_gene: TRBD2
abundance: many
j_gene: TRBJ2-1
v_gene: TRBV7-6
CDR3aa: CASSVKRGSSYNEQFF
CDR3nt: TGTGCCAGCAGCGTAAAGCGGGGGAGCTCCTACAATGAGCAGTTCTTC

d_gene: TRBD2
abundance: many
j_gene: TRBJ2-5
v_gene: TRBV7-2
CDR3aa: CASSFRLAGGLQETQYF
CDR3nt: TGTGCCAGCAGCTTCCGACTAGCGGGGGGACTACAAGAGACCCAGTACTTC

d_gene: .
abundance: few
j_gene: TRBJ2-1
v_gene: TRBV18
CDR3aa: CASSPSSSGTPYNEQFF
CDR3nt: TGTGCCAGCTCACCTTCTTCCAGCGGGACACCCTACAATGAGCAGTTCTTC

d_gene: .
abundance: few
j_gene: TRBJ2-7
v_gene: TRBV12-3/TRBV12-4
CDR3aa: CASSLSPGAGEQYF
CDR3nt: TGTGCCAGCAGTTTAAGCCCGGGGGCTGGCGAGCAGTACTTC

d_gene: TRBD2
abundance: few
j_gene: TRBJ2-3
v_gene: TRBV9
CDR3aa: CASSVKSGGDTQYF
CDR3nt: TGTGCCAGCAGCGTGAAGAGCGGGGGGGATACGCAGTATTTT

d_gene: .
abundance: .
j_gene: TRBJ1-2
v_gene: TRBV7-6
CDR3aa: CASSPTERYGYTF
CDR3nt: TGTGCCAGCAGCCCCACGGAACGCTATGGCTACACCTTC

d_gene: TRBD2
abundance: .
j_gene: TRBJ2-3
v_gene: TRBV12-3/TRBV12-4
CDR3aa: CAILRVAGGRDTQYF
CDR3nt: TGTGCCATCCTTCGGGTAGCGGGGGGCAGGGATACGCAGTATTTT

d_gene: TRBD1
abundance: .
j_gene: TRBJ2-7
v_gene: TRBV12-3/TRBV12-4
CDR3aa: CASSSPTGTGEWEQYF
CDR3nt: TGTGCCAGCAGTTCTCCGACCGGGACAGGGGAGTGGGAGCAGTACTTC

d_gene: TRBD2
abundance: few
j_gene: TRBJ2-1
v_gene: TRBV5-5
CDR3aa: CASSWLLAGGSYNEQFF
CDR3nt: TGTGCCAGCAGCTGGCTTTTGGCGGGGGGCTCCTACAATGAGCAGTTCTTC

d_gene: .
abundance: .
j_gene: TRBJ1-2
v_gene: TRBV6-2/TRBV6-3
CDR3aa: CASSFFQRSGGYTF
CDR3nt: TGTGCCAGCAGTTTTTTCCAGCGGTCAGGTGGCTACACCTTC

d_gene: .
abundance: .
j_gene: TRBJ1-1
v_gene: TRBV5-3
CDR3aa: CARSLTGSGGTEAFF
CDR3nt: TGTGCCAGAAGCTTGACAGGGTCTGGAGGCACTGAAGCTTTCTTT

d_gene: TRBD1
abundance: .
j_gene: TRBJ2-1
v_gene: TRBV27
CDR3aa: CASSFLTGKYNEQFF
CDR3nt: TGTGCCAGCAGTTTCCTGACAGGGAAGTACAATGAGCAGTTCTTC

d_gene: TRBD1
abundance: few
j_gene: TRBJ1-5
v_gene: TRBV7-6
CDR3aa: CASSLGQGWPQHF
CDR3nt: TGTGCCAGCAGCCTCGGACAGGGTTGGCCCCAGCATTTT

d_gene: TRBD2
abundance: .
j_gene: TRBJ2-3
v_gene: TRBV6-2/TRBV6-3
CDR3aa: CASSDPSGGQDTQYF
CDR3nt: TGTGCCAGCAGTGACCCTAGCGGGGGGCAAGATACGCAGTATTTT

d_gene: TRBD1
abundance: .
j_gene: TRBJ2-7
v_gene: TRBV18
CDR3aa: CASSPTGERNEQYF
CDR3nt: TGTGCCAGCTCACCGACAGGGGAACGGAACGAGCAGTACTTC

d_gene: .
abundance: many
j_gene: TRBJ1-5
v_gene: TRBV7-8
CDR3aa: CASSVGHNQPQHF
CDR3nt: TGTGCCAGCAGCGTGGGCCATAATCAGCCCCAGCATTTT

d_gene: .
abundance: .
j_gene: TRBJ1-1
v_gene: TRBV6-1
CDR3aa: CASTRAGVTEAFF
CDR3nt: TGTGCCAGCACCAGAGCAGGGGTGACTGAAGCTTTCTTT

d_gene: TRBD2
abundance: .
j_gene: TRBJ2-5
v_gene: TRBV7-9
CDR3aa: CASSLGASGGPQETQYF
CDR3nt: TGTGCCAGCAGCTTGGGGGCTAGCGGGGGCCCCCAAGAGACCCAGTACTTC